This passage covers 10 T cell receptor beta chains from one sample sequenced in a study of cytomegalovirus exposure and HLA in healthy donors. The PCR made use of 60 Vbeta and 13 Jbeta primers. Sequenced by immunoSEQ multiplex PCR; TCRdb stores in-frame clones only, minus some. The table lists nearly 110,000 clones, roughly 72% of them singletons, with roughly 8% in the top ten. Material: PBMCs. The source is a young man in good health and CMV-seronegative.

The rearrangement uses TRBV10-3 and TRBJ2-7; TRBD1 aligns across 7 bases. CDR3 size: 15 residues. Germline V gene sequence: CDR1 ENHRY, CDR2 SYGVKD. J gave up 4 bases and V 2 bases, and 8 bases lay outside the gene matches. The CDR3 loop reads CAISEPYRGRYEQYF. CDR3 DNA: TGTGCCATCAGTGAGCCGTACAGGGGTAGGTACGAGCAGTACTTC.

This clone was detected once. The J gene is TRBJ2-7, the V gene TRBV10-2, with 12 positions matching TRBD2. Germline assignment: CDR1 WSHSY and CDR2 SAAADI. This CDR3 spans 14 amino acids. J lost 3 bases, V lost 4 bases, and 1 base had no gene match. CDR3 loop: CASSGTSGIYEQYF. The CDR3 region has the DNA TGCGCCAGCAGTGGGACTAGCGGGATCTACGAGCAGTACTTC.

The chain has TRBV19 and TRBJ1-1, with D uncertain. Trimming shortened V by 9 bases and J by 1 base, and 15 bases separated the two germline ends. Germline values: CDR1 LNHDA, CDR2 SQIVND (reference sequence). The CDR3 consists of 14 residues. CDR3 in DNA: TGTGCCAGCACGGGGAATGTAGGGAACACTGAAGCTTTCTTT. Protein product: CASTGNVGNTEAFF. The full variable domain, completed using reference TRBV19 and TRBJ1-1, is DGGITQSPKYLFRKEGQNVTLSCEQNLNHDAMYWYRQDPGQGLRLIYYSQIVNDFQKGDIAEGYSVSREKKESFPLTVTSAQKNPTAFYLCASTGNVGNTEAFFGQGTRLTVV.

This clone was detected once. The chain employs TRBV7-8 and TRBJ2-3, with 7 bases matching TRBD2. The V gene end was trimmed by 5 bases and the J gene end by 2 bases; junction bases not matched to a gene: 4. Per germline, CDR1 SGHVS and CDR2 FQNEAQ. The CDR3 extends over 14 amino acids. The CDR3 bases are TGTGCCAGCAGCGCGGGAGACCTCACAGATACGCAGTATTTT. Its translation is CASSAGDLTDTQYF.

The rearrangement joins TRBV11-2 to TRBJ2-3; TRBD1 agrees at 8 bases. V lost 6 bases, J lost 0 bases, and 11 bases stayed unmatched. The V gene's germline CDR1 is SGHAT and CDR2 FQNNGV. The CDR3 is 17 amino acids. CDR3 sequence (DNA): TGTGCCAGCAGACACAAGACAGGGGCGATTAGCACAGATACGCAGTATTTT. It translates to CASRHKTGAISTDTQYF.

This clone was seen a handful of times. The V call is TRBV2, the J call TRBJ1-5; 8 positions agree with TRBD1. CDR3 length: 15 residues. V trimming: 7 bases; J trimming: 2 bases; junction bases outside the gene matches: 7. Germline loops: CDR1 SNHLY, CDR2 FYNNEI. CDR3 region: CASTKGTGGNQPQHF. The DNA for the CDR3 is TGTGCCAGCACCAAGGGGACAGGCGGCAATCAGCCCCAGCATTTT.

The chain links TRBV9 to TRBJ2-5; 9 bases fit TRBD1. V shed 4 bases, J shed 4 bases, and the junction held 5 bases outside the gene matches. CDR1 is SGDLS and CDR2 is YYNGEE in the germline V gene. This CDR3 comprises 14 residues. The DNA of the CDR3 is TGTGCCAGCAGCCGCACAGGGGGCGGAGAGACCCAGTACTTC. Its translation: CASSRTGGGETQYF. Based on the CDR3 plus reference TRBV9 and TRBJ2-5, the full variable domain is DSGVTQTPKHLITATGQRVTLRCSPRSGDLSVYWYQQSLDQGLQFLIQYYNGEERAKGNILERFSAQQFPDLHSELNLSSLELGDSALYFCASSRTGGGETQYFGPGTRLLVL.

The chain recombines TRBV4-1 with TRBJ2-7, with 9 bases identical to TRBD2. The CDR3 covers 15 residues. Germline CDR1 is MGHRA and CDR2 is YSYEKL. With 0 bases clipped from V and 4 bases from J, the junction kept 4 bases outside the gene matches. The CDR3 coding sequence is TGCGCCAGCAGCCAAGACCCTAGCGGGGTGTACGAGCAGTACTTC. Protein sequence: CASSQDPSGVYEQYF.

This sequence joins TRBV5-1 and TRBJ2-1, with 7 bases aligning to TRBD2. Per the germline V gene, CDR1 is SGHRS and CDR2 is YFSETQ. Trimming took 4 bases from V and 4 from J; bases not matched to a gene: 14. There are 17 residues in the CDR3. The CDR3 sequence: CASSPDGAIAGYNEQFF. Here the CDR3 DNA reads TGCGCCAGCAGCCCTGATGGAGCTATAGCGGGTTACAATGAGCAGTTCTTC.

A few counts support this clone. This sequence joins TRBV5-4 and TRBJ2-6, with D possibly TRBD2 on 6 matching bases. V was pared by 0 bases and J by 1 base, with 11 bases between. CDR1 and CDR2 (germline): SGHNT, YYREEE (reference sequence). This CDR3 contains 17 residues. The CDR3 nucleotides are TGTGCCAGCAGCTTGGGTGGTGGGGGGTCTGGGGCCAACGTCCTGACTTTC. This codes for CASSLGGGGSGANVLTF.